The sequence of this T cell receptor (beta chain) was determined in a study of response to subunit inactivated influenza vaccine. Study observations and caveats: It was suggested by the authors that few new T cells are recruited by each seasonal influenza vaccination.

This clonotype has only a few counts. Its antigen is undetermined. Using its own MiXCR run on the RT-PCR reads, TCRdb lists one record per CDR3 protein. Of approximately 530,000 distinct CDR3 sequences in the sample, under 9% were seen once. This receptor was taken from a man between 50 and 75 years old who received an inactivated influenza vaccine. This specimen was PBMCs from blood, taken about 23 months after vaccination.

CDR3 in DNA: TGTGCCAGCAGCTTCAGACTAGCGAGGAACACCGGGGAGCTGTTTTTT. Its translation: CASSFRLARNTGELFF. V is TRBV11-2 and J is TRBJ2-2, with 8 bases lining up with TRBD2. CDR1 SGHAT and CDR2 FQNNGV come from the germline V gene. The CDR3 spans 16 residues. Trimming at V came to 3 bases and at J to 1 base, leaving 4 bases not matched to a gene. Drawing the rest from reference TRBV11-2 and TRBJ2-2, the complete variable domain is EAGVAQSPRYKIIEKRQSVAFWCNPISGHATLYWYQQILGQGPKLLIQFQNNGVVDDSQLPKDRFSAERLKGVDSTLKIQPAKLEDSAVYLCASSFRLARNTGELFFGEGSRLTVL.